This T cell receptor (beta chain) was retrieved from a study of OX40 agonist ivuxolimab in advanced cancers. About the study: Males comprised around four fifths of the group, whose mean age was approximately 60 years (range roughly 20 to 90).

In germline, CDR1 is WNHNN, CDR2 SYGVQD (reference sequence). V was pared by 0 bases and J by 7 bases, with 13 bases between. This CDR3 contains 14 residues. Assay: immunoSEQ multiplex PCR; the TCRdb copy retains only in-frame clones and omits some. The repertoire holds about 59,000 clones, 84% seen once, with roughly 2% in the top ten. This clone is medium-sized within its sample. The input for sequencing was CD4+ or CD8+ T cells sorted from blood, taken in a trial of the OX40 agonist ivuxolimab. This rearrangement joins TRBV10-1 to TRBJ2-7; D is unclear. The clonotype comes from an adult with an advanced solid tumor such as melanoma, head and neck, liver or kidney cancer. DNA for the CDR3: TGCGCCAGCAGTGAGTCTAAGGGCGAAACAGAGCAGTACTTC. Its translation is CASSESKGETEQYF.